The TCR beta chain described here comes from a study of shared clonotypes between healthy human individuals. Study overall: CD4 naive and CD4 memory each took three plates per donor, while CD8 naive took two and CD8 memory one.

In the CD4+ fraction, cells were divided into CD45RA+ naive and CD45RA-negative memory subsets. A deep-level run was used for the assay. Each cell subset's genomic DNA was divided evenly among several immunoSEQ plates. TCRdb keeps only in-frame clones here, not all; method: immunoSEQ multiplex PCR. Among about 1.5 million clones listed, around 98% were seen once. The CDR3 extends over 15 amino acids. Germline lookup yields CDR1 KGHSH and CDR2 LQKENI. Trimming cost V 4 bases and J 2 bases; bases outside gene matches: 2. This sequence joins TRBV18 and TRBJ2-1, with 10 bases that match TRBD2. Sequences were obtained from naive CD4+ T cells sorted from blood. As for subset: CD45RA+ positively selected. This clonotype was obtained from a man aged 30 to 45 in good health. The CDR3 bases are TGTGCCAGCTCACTCCTAGCGGGAGCCTACAATGAGCAGTTCTTC. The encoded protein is CASSLLAGAYNEQFF.